The 27 T cell receptor beta chains presented below share a single source sample, sequenced in a study of blood T cell repertoires in COVID-19. The repertoire was sequenced with immunoSEQ multiplex PCR; TCRdb's copy has only in-frame clones and lacks some. This repertoire shows over 120,000 clones, about 83% found once; its top ten account for 8.6%. The sequencing input was peripheral blood. The receptors were gathered from a woman in her 50s with active or convalescent COVID-19.

The rearrangement links TRBV19 to TRBJ2-2; TRBD2 might be the D (6 bases). This CDR3 region has 16 residues. Deletions cut 3 bases from V and 3 bases from J, with 14 bases between. Germline CDR1 reads LNHDA; CDR2 reads SQIVND (reference sequence). CDR3 bases: TGTGCCAGTAGTATTATCAGCGGGCCCTACACCGGGGAGCTGTTTTTT. As protein: CASSIISGPYTGELFF.

The chain uses TRBV30 and TRBJ2-1; D not resolved. CDR1 is GTSNPN and CDR2 is SVGIG in the germline V gene (reference sequence). This CDR3 region has 13 residues. Trimming took off 0 bases at V and 4 bases at J, with 7 bases between the two ends. The CDR3 coding sequence is TGTGCCTGGAGTGTACGACTTTACAATGAGCAGTTCTTC. This codes for CAWSVRLYNEQFF.

This chain uses TRBV7-3 with TRBJ1-1, with TRBD1 matching over 7 bases. Trimming took 3 bases from V and 6 from J; bases not matched to a gene: 1. The CDR3 is made up of 12 amino acids. Looked up from germline, CDR1 is SGHTA and CDR2 is FQGTGA. The DNA for the CDR3 is TGTGCCAGCAGCTTCCAGGGGGCTGAAGCTTTCTTT. It is translated as CASSFQGAEAFF.

This sequence joins TRBV18 and TRBJ2-4; D call uncertain. Germline CDR1 KGHSH, CDR2 LQKENI. Trimming took 3 bases from V and 0 from J, leaving 12 bases between them. The CDR3 is 16 residues long. The CDR3 DNA reads as TGTGCCAGCTCACCGACCGGTGGGCTAGCCAAAAACATTCAGTACTTC. Amino acid sequence: CASSPTGGLAKNIQYF.

The chain joins TRBV7-2 to TRBJ2-1, with 15 positions matching TRBD2. The trim removed 5 bases at V and 9 bases at J, leaving 8 bases unmatched. This CDR3 has 16 residues. Per the germline V gene, CDR1 is SGHTA and CDR2 is FQGNSA. The CDR3 DNA is TGTGCCAGCAGCATCAGGACTAGCGGGGGGGGCACTGAGCAGTTCTTC. Protein product: CASSIRTSGGGTEQFF.

V gene TRBV6-6 combines with J gene TRBJ1-1; TRBD1 matches 9 bases. This CDR3 has 18 residues. Germline V lookup: CDR1 MNHNY, CDR2 SVGAGI (reference sequence). Unmatched junction bases numbered 16, after V lost 5 bases and J lost 3 bases. The CDR3 here is CASSQPPGTGYWDTEAFF. In DNA form, the CDR3 reads TGTGCCAGCAGTCAACCTCCGGGGACAGGGTATTGGGACACTGAAGCTTTCTTT.

The rearrangement joins TRBV7-3 to TRBJ2-2, with TRBD2 as a possible D gene (5 bases). Germline-derived CDR1 and CDR2 are SGHTA and FQGTGA. V lost 2 bases to trimming and J lost 1 base, with 11 bases between them. CDR3 length: 16 amino acids. The CDR3 protein is CASSLGEQMNTGELFF. In DNA, the CDR3 is TGTGCCAGCAGCTTAGGGGAGCAGATGAACACCGGGGAGCTGTTTTTT.

The chain couples TRBV6-2 or TRBV6-3 to TRBJ2-7; tentatively, D is TRBD2 (6 bases). CDR1 and CDR2 from the germline V gene are MNHEY and SVGEGT. V dropped 1 base and J dropped 6 bases, with 19 bases sitting between them. The length of the CDR3 is 16 residues. The CDR3 region has the DNA TGTGCCAGCAGTTACTTAAGGTTAGGAGCGGGCCTCGAGCAGTACTTC. Encoded protein: CASSYLRLGAGLEQYF.

The V gene is TRBV20-1, the J gene TRBJ2-7; D call uncertain. Germline V gives CDR1 DFQATT, CDR2 SNEGSKA (reference sequence). This CDR3 region has 15 residues. Trimming left V 3 bases short and J 1 base short, with 16 bases between. CDR3 sequence: CSASNAAADSYEQYF. For the CDR3, the DNA is TGCAGTGCTAGTAATGCGGCAGCCGATTCCTACGAGCAGTACTTC.

This clone was observed once. The chain combines TRBV7-9 with TRBJ2-7; 8 positions agree with TRBD1. The germline V gene has CDR1 SEHNR and CDR2 FQNEAQ (reference sequence). The CDR3 covers 12 residues. V was clipped by 5 bases and J by 6 bases; unmatched bases: 3. CDR3 loop: CASSPDRGEQYF. CDR3 in DNA: TGTGCCAGCAGCCCTGACAGGGGCGAGCAGTACTTC.

This clone came up many times. The chain has TRBV9 and TRBJ1-5; TRBD1 agrees at 7 bases. This CDR3 has 17 residues. V dropped 4 bases and J dropped 1; count of bases not matched to a gene: 11. Looked up from germline, CDR1 is SGDLS and CDR2 is YYNGEE. DNA of the CDR3: TGTGCCAGCAGCTCTGGGACAGCCGGGTGGAGCAATCAGCCCCAGCATTTT. Its protein product is CASSSGTAGWSNQPQHF.

V is TRBV5-1 and J is TRBJ2-2; 11 nucleotides match TRBD2. The CDR3 has 17 residues. CDR1 SGHRS and CDR2 YFSETQ come from the germline V gene. V lost 0 bases to trimming and J lost 4 bases; unmatched junction nucleotides: 5. The CDR3 region is CASSLGRLAGSTGELFF. The CDR3 coding sequence is TGCGCCAGCAGCTTGGGGCGACTAGCGGGATCCACCGGGGAGCTGTTTTTT.

This clone was recorded once. V is TRBV6-5 and J is TRBJ2-5; D gene unclear. The CDR3 loop spans 13 amino acids. Trimming took 2 bases from V and 3 from J, leaving 7 bases between them. CDR1 MNHEY and CDR2 SVGAGI come from the germline V gene. CDR3 amino acids: CASSYASEETQYF. The CDR3 bases are TGTGCCAGCAGTTACGCCAGCGAAGAGACCCAGTACTTC.

CDR3 region: CASSLGQGHQPQHF. The CDR3 DNA reads TGTGCCAGCAGCTTAGGACAGGGGCATCAGCCCCAGCATTTT. The genes are TRBV7-9 and TRBJ1-5; the match to TRBD1 covers 8 bases. Germline V lookup: CDR1 SEHNR, CDR2 FQNEAQ (reference sequence). The V segment lost 1 base and the J segment 5 bases; nucleotides outside the gene matches: 1. The CDR3 has 14 residues. The variable domain in full, completed from reference TRBV7-9 and TRBJ1-5, reads DTGVSQNPRHKITKRGQNVTFRCDPISEHNRLYWYRQTLGQGPEFLTYFQNEAQLEKSRLLSDRFSAERPKGSFSTLEIQRTEQGDSAMYLCASSLGQGHQPQHFGDGTRLSIL.

The chain recombines TRBV5-1 with TRBJ2-5; 9 nucleotides align to TRBD2. The CDR3 runs 16 residues. Germline values: CDR1 SGHRS, CDR2 YFSETQ. J was trimmed by 4 bases and V by 0 bases; bases with no gene match: 7. CDR3 residues: CASSLGVSGGAETQYF. DNA of the CDR3: TGCGCCAGCAGCTTGGGAGTTAGCGGGGGAGCAGAGACCCAGTACTTC.

This clone was recorded only once. The V call is TRBV15, the J call TRBJ1-2; the D is unclear. This CDR3 comprises 15 residues. V was cut by 0 bases and J by 8 bases, with 16 bases left in between. Germline V CDR1 and CDR2: LNHNV, YYDKDF (reference sequence). The CDR3 spells CATSRDLAAVGGYTF. In nucleotides, the CDR3 is TGTGCCACCAGCAGAGATCTGGCGGCTGTCGGGGGCTACACCTTC. Full variable domain (missing parts from reference TRBV15 and TRBJ1-2): DAMVIQNPRYQVTQFGKPVTLSCSQTLNHNVMYWYQQKSSQAPKLLFHYYDKDFNNEADTPDNFQSRRPNTSFCFLDIRSPGLGDTAMYLCATSRDLAAVGGYTFGSGTRLTVV.

This chain connects TRBV5-1 to TRBJ1-1, with D uncertain. Germline V lookup: CDR1 SGHRS, CDR2 YFSETQ. CDR3 length: 13 amino acids. The V end lost 4 bases, the J end lost 3 bases, and 10 bases lay between the germline ends. The CDR3 nucleotides read TGCGCCAGCAGCCCTGCGAGGGACACTGAAGCTTTCTTT. This encodes CASSPARDTEAFF.

V is TRBV4-3 and J is TRBJ1-3; D possibly corresponds to TRBD1 (6 bases). Trimming removed 0 bases from V and 4 bases from J, with 19 bases in between. The CDR3 has 18 amino acids. Germline CDR1 and CDR2: LGHNA and YSLEER. The CDR3 DNA is TGCGCCAGCAGCCAAGATGAGGTCGGACAGCGACGGGGAAACACCATATATTTT. Its translation: CASSQDEVGQRRGNTIYF.

The V and J genes are TRBV18 and TRBJ2-5; TRBD2 is a possible D gene (6 bases). Germline CDR1 and CDR2: KGHSH and LQKENI. This CDR3 spans 14 amino acids. Trimming took 1 base from V and 1 from J, leaving 7 bases between them. In DNA, the CDR3 is TGTGCCAGCTCACCACGGGAGGCCCAAGAGACCCAGTACTTC. Its translation: CASSPREAQETQYF.

The chain employs TRBV6-5 and TRBJ2-7; the D is unclear. Trimming took 7 bases from V and 3 from J, leaving 13 bases between them. Germline assignment: CDR1 MNHEY and CDR2 SVGAGI. The CDR3 is made up of 13 amino acids. For the CDR3, the DNA is TGTGCCAGCACTGGTTTGCGGAACTACGAGCAGTACTTC. Translating it yields CASTGLRNYEQYF.

The V and J genes are TRBV21-1 and TRBJ1-4. TRBV21-1 is marked as a pseudogene. CDR3 length equals 19 residues. CDR3 coding DNA: TGTGCCAGCAGCACCCAATGGAGGGAGGGCGCCGCAACTAATGAAAAACTGTTTTTT. It encodes CASSTQWREGAATNEKLFF.

The rearrangement joins TRBV6-5 to TRBJ1-1; no definite D call. Trimming took off 2 bases at V and 1 base at J, with 5 bases between the two ends. Germline V lookup: CDR1 MNHEY, CDR2 SVGAGI. The CDR3 consists of 13 residues. The CDR3 DNA reads TGTGCCAGCAGTTACGCGGAGAACACTGAAGCTTTCTTT. It is translated as CASSYAENTEAFF.

The genes are TRBV27 and TRBJ1-1, with 9 bases that match TRBD1. The CDR3 length is 16 residues. The trim removed 4 bases at V and 0 bases at J, leaving 6 bases unmatched. CDR1 MNHEY and CDR2 SMNVEV come from the germline V gene (reference sequence). The CDR3 loop reads CASSSRTGAMNTEAFF. CDR3 DNA sequence: TGTGCCAGCAGTTCCCGGACAGGGGCTATGAACACTGAAGCTTTCTTT.

The rearrangement links TRBV6-6 to TRBJ1-1, with D uncertain. Trimming took 6 bases from V and 3 from J, leaving 5 bases between them. The CDR3 runs to 11 residues. Germline V CDR1 and CDR2: MNHNY, SVGAGI (reference sequence). CDR3 DNA sequence: TGTGCCAGCAGCCCGTACACTGAAGCTTTCTTT. Translation: CASSPYTEAFF.

J is TRBJ2-3 and V is TRBV15; D is unresolved. CDR3 length equals 14 residues. Germline V lookup: CDR1 LNHNV, CDR2 YYDKDF (reference sequence). The ends were cut back, 0 bases at V and 5 bases at J, with 9 bases in the middle. CDR3 loop: CATSRDFGGDTQYF. The CDR3 DNA is TGTGCCACCAGCAGAGATTTCGGCGGAGATACGCAGTATTTT.

Remarks on this clone: A much larger clone differs from this one at a single base, so this may be a read error. V is TRBV2 and J is TRBJ2-2; D uncertain. Trimming shortened V by 7 bases and J by 1 base, and 7 bases separated the two germline ends. Germline V gene lookup returns CDR1 SNHLY and CDR2 FYNNEI. The length of the CDR3 is 13 residues. CDR3 in DNA: TGTGCCAGCAACCGACAGAACACCGGGGAGCTGTTTTTT. As protein: CASNRQNTGELFF.

The chain is built from TRBV4-1 and TRBJ1-1; maybe TRBD1 (6 bases). This CDR3 is built from 16 residues. Germline-derived CDR1 and CDR2 are MGHRA and YSYEKL. The V end lost 2 bases, the J end lost 7 bases, and 20 bases lay between the germline ends. The CDR3 loop reads CASSQWVLSGAGEAFF. CDR3 bases: TGCGCCAGCAGCCAATGGGTATTGTCAGGGGCAGGTGAAGCTTTCTTT.